Presented here are 6 T cell receptor beta chains from one specimen sequenced in a study of metastatic and nonmetastatic thyroid tumors. Through MiXCR, TCRdb re-clonotyped the PCR reads. The sample holds roughly 58,000 clones; roughly 4% are singletons and the top ten take about 22%. All patients were treatment-naive before thyroid surgery. The sequenced material came from blood. The receptors were sampled from a female donor with papillary thyroid cancer or a benign thyroid nodule (not recorded which). Some clones in this sample may be carry-over from other donors' samples.

J is TRBJ2-3 and V is TRBV7-6, with D possibly being TRBD2 (5 bases). The CDR3 length is 18 residues. The germline V gene encodes CDR1 SGHVS and CDR2 FNYEAQ. V lost 1 base and J lost 2, with 19 bases in between. The CDR3 spells CASSLESSRRTSTDTQYF. The CDR3 DNA is TGTGCCAGCAGCTTAGAGTCTAGCCGGAGAACCTCCACAGATACGCAGTATTTT.

This sequence joins TRBV10-2 and TRBJ1-1, with 11 bases fitting TRBD1. This CDR3 contains 16 residues. V was pared by 7 bases and J by 1 base, with 8 bases of the junction left unmatched. Germline CDR1 reads WSHSY; CDR2 reads SAAADI. In DNA, the CDR3 is TGCGCCAGCATCGCAGCAGGGACAGGGGGGAACACTGAAGCTTTCTTT. It yields the protein CASIAAGTGGNTEAFF.

This clone was seen many times. V and J are TRBV11-2 and TRBJ2-6; TRBD1 aligns across 9 bases. This CDR3 has 17 amino acids. The germline CDR1 and CDR2 sequences are SGHAT and FQNNGV. The V and J ends lost 9 bases and 0 bases, in that order; junction bases with no gene match: 9. The chain's CDR3 is CASLGQGLGSGANVLTF. Here the CDR3 DNA reads TGTGCCAGTTTAGGACAGGGGTTGGGCTCTGGGGCCAACGTCCTGACTTTC.

This clone was counted at least ten times. CDR3 bases: TGCAGTGCCGACGACAGGGCGGGAGGGTACCAAGAGACCCAGTACTTC. The encoded protein is CSADDRAGGYQETQYF. The V call is TRBV20-1, the J call TRBJ2-5, with 9 bases that match TRBD2. The CDR3 consists of 16 residues. The junction had 11 bases not matched to a gene; V was cut back by 6 bases and J by 0 bases. In germline, CDR1 is DFQATT, CDR2 SNEGSKA (reference sequence).

Regarding this clone: The junction differs from germline at one of its ends, possibly a read error. This sequence joins TRBV6-1 and TRBJ1-2; D uncertain. The CDR3 is 13 amino acids. Germline V gives CDR1 MNHNS, CDR2 SASEGT. In DNA form, the CDR3 reads TGTGCCAGCAGTGCCGGGGTGGTCTATAGCTACACCTTC. Translation: CASSAGVVYSYTF.

The chain recombines TRBV5-4 with TRBJ2-3; 9 nucleotides agree with TRBD2. The germline V gene encodes CDR1 SGHNT and CDR2 YYREEE (reference sequence). J lost 6 bases, V lost 0 bases, and 8 bases had no gene match. The CDR3 totals 16 residues. CDR3: CASSLVSGRVGDTQYF. CDR3 in DNA: TGTGCCAGCAGCTTGGTTAGCGGGAGAGTTGGCGATACGCAGTATTTT.